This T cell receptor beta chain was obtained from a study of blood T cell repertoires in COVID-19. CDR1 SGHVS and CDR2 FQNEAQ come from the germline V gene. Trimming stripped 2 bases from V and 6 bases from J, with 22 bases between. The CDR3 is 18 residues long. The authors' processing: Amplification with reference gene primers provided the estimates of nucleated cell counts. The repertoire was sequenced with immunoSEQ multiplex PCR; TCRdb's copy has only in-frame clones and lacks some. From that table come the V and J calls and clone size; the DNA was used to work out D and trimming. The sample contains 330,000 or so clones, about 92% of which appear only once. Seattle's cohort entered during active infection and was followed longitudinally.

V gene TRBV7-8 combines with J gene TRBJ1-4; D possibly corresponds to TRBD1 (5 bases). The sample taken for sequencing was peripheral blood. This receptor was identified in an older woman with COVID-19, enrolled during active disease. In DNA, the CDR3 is TGTGCCAGCAGCTTAAGGCCCACCGTCGGCAGGGTCGATGAAAAACTGTTTTTT. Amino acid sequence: CASSLRPTVGRVDEKLFF.